The sequence of this T cell receptor beta chain was determined in a study of T cells in Graves' hyperthyroidism and ophthalmopathy (dated by TCRdb to about 2019). Turning to the overall study: Peripheral blood samples were taken at initial diagnosis, before any treatment was given. To identify TCR V-J signatures that set the groups apart, the researchers used a discovery cohort of more than 95 patients, made up of 40 to 45 with Graves' ophthalmopathy and some 58 with stable Graves' hyperthyroidism. Whether ophthalmopathy could be predicted prospectively was tested in an independent validation cohort made up of some 20 hyperthyroidism patients plus 17 patients who later progressed to ophthalmopathy. The 90 to 100 discovery patients were randomly split 7:3 into training and test sets. In addition, the study compared T-cell repertoires in thyroid tissue and in blood from roughly six Graves' hyperthyroidism patients. After blood sampling, hyperthyroidism patients were treated with methimazole at a starting dose of 30 mg daily, and ophthalmopathy patients were treated with high-dose intravenous methylprednisolone. The paper describes TCR Vbeta CDR3 sequencing of about 140 peripheral blood samples, made up of some 40 ophthalmopathy patients, roughly 72 hyperthyroidism patients and 17 progressor patients. Results the study describes overall, beyond this receptor: Sample size was not statistically predetermined, and investigators were not blinded to group allocation. Most expanded thyroid clonotypes (frequency above 0.001) were also detected in blood, a finding suggesting that blood repertoires may reflect thyroid immune responses. In cross-validation, a model built on a 13 V-J signature told ophthalmopathy apart from stable hyperthyroidism with over 85% sensitivity and 81% to 82% specificity, and in testing the same model reached 80%/75%. In validation, the model predicted progression to ophthalmopathy with 60% to 71% sensitivity and approximately 72% specificity, a median of 6.5 months before onset.

The CDR1 and CDR2 encoded by the germline V gene (reference sequence) are DFQATT and SNEGSKA. Trimming takes 6 bases off V and 5 bases off J; junction bases not matched to a gene: 10. CDR3 length: 14 amino acids, cysteine to phenylalanine. Solely the CDR3 DNA is kept, with 42 bases framed from the first base. This clonotype was detected a few times. The antigen it recognizes is unknown. The input lacks base qualities; no much larger clone sits a single base away. The TCR beta CDR3 regions were amplified from RNA transcripts. The first round of RT-PCR for the TCR CDR3 was performed with the HTBI primer set and the Qiagen OneStep RT-PCR kit. A second multiplex PCR round built the libraries, followed by size selection and purification. Paired-end sequencing of the libraries was performed with 100 bp reads on an Illumina HiSeq2000. Under the source paper's analysis protocol: SOAPnuke was used to process the raw data, throwing out any read that contained adapters or uncalled bases, had a mean Phred below 15, or lacked an exact constant-primer or identifier match. High-quality paired reads were merged using COPE v1.2.5, and each unique nucleotide sequence was defined as a clonotype. MiTCR v1.1 was used to align the clonotypes against IMGT TRBV, TRBD and TRBJ reference segments. The analysis included only V-J combinations with a frequency above 0.0001, which together covered over 98% of the repertoires. A TCS score was defined as the ratio of F50 (clonal expansion) to E x V (chaos), with BLOSUM62-based TCRdist applied between CDR3 peptides within each V-J. Welch's t-statistics and random forest reduced roughly 530 V-J features to 13, which were used in a naive Bayes classifier (R e1071). TCRdb ran its own pipeline on the public reads, namely fastp trimming at Q25 and MiXCR clone calling, and kept in-frame beta chains. Rows with a matching CDR3 protein are joined into one entry that keeps the most common DNA and genes. The authors' filters were not applied to this entry. Present in this sample are nearly 600,000 distinct CDR3 sequences, approximately 14% of which were seen just once. The ten largest clones take up approximately 5.7% of the sample.

Hyperthyroidism patients were newly diagnosed, had a disease duration of under 2 months, and were aged 18 to 65 years. The study excluded patients with uncontrolled infections, other autoimmune diseases, pregnancy or lactation. Diagnoses relied on clinical symptoms, serum thyroxine and TRAb, thyroid ultrasound and orbital computed tomography. Blood from progressor patients was drawn when they were first diagnosed with hyperthyroidism, before any ophthalmopathy symptoms appeared. PBMCs were isolated from roughly 10 ml of fresh peripheral blood by Ficoll-Paque density gradient centrifugation. Progressor patients were initially diagnosed with Graves' hyperthyroidism and developed ophthalmopathy during follow-up. Total RNA was extracted with Trizol reagent, and quality was checked on an Agilent 2100 Bioanalyzer.

Sequenced material: blood. This TCR was recovered from a woman aged 25 to 39 with Graves' hyperthyroidism that later progressed to Graves' ophthalmopathy. The chain joins TRBV20-1 to TRBJ2-1; 7 bases in between match TRBD2. The sequenced DNA: TGCAGTGCCCAAACCGGCCTAGCGGACAATGAGCAGTTCTTC. Translated, this is CSAQTGLADNEQFF.